This T cell receptor (beta chain) was recovered during a study of identical twins. Regarding the study as a whole: Out-of-frame TCR alpha sharing in monozygotic twins exceeded recombination model predictions. Because invariant MAIT and iNKT cells could be present, zero-insertion analyses could be partly confounded. Cord blood beta clonotypes that were abundant carried fewer insertions, and memory repertoires showed no such trend. Findings depended on cross-sectional statistics rather than tracking the same donors.

CDR1 and CDR2 (germline): SEHNR, FQNEAQ (reference sequence). Trimming shortened V by 1 base and J by 4 bases, and 7 bases separated the two germline ends. The CDR3 totals 13 residues. Each CDR3 protein is one row after TCRdb ran MiXCR on the 5' RACE reads. The table has 150,000 or so distinct CDR3 sequences, roughly 3.5% seen once. This clonotype was found many times. Its antigen is undetermined. The specimen sequenced was memory T cells sorted from blood. This clonotype was obtained from a man aged 18 to 30 in good health. The chain couples TRBV7-9 to TRBJ1-2; D is undetermined. The CDR3: CASSLDFPYGYTF. The CDR3 DNA sequence: TGTGCCAGCAGCTTAGATTTTCCCTATGGCTACACCTTC.